One and the same sample provided the 6 T cell receptor beta chains below, sequenced in a study of T cells in Graves' hyperthyroidism and ophthalmopathy. Authors of the study amplified TCR beta CDR3 regions from RNA transcripts. Primed by the HTBI set, a first-round RT-PCR was run on the TCR CDR3. From the multiplex PCR reads, TCRdb called clonotypes with MiXCR, one entry per CDR3 protein. The sample includes around 340,000 distinct CDR3 sequences, roughly 17% of them seen just once. Material: blood. The receptors shown here come from a woman aged 25 to 39 with Graves' hyperthyroidism that later progressed to Graves' ophthalmopathy.

The CDR3 DNA is TGTGCCAGCAGTTTGACACCAACCCGTGGCTACACCTTC. Its translation is CASSLTPTRGYTF. The chain carries TRBV12-3 or TRBV12-4 and TRBJ1-2; the D is unclear. V lost 3 bases and J lost 7, with 12 bases in between. The CDR3 loop spans 13 amino acids.

This clonotype was seen at least ten times. This chain links TRBV2 with TRBJ1-5, with D perhaps TRBD1 (5 bases). Looked up from germline, CDR1 is SNHLY and CDR2 is FYNNEI. The ends were cut back, 11 bases at V and 6 bases at J, with 29 bases in the middle. The CDR3 consists of 17 residues. The CDR3 coding sequence is TGTGCCTGCGACGTCTTAAAGGGGCAGGGTGGGATTCAGCCCCAGCATTTT. Translating it yields CACDVLKGQGGIQPQHF.

The J gene is TRBJ1-2, the V gene TRBV28, with D perhaps TRBD1 (6 bases). The CDR3 length is 13 residues. V shed 4 bases and J shed 8 bases, with 14 bases lying between them. Germline CDR1 is MDHEN and CDR2 is SYDVKM. As DNA, the CDR3 is TGTGCCAGCAGTTCAGGGGACGGTCGGGGCTACACCTTC. Its translation is CASSSGDGRGYTF.

This clonotype turned up a few times. V gene TRBV4-2 combines with J gene TRBJ2-1, with 10 positions matching TRBD2. V dropped 2 bases and J dropped 5; count of bases not matched to a gene: 3. Looked up from germline, CDR1 is LGHNA and CDR2 is YNFKEQ. The length of the CDR3 is 15 residues. In DNA form, the CDR3 reads TGTGCCAGCAGCCAAAGGACTAGCGGAGACAATGAGCAGTTCTTC. This sequence encodes CASSQRTSGDNEQFF.

This clonotype was picked up many times. The J gene is TRBJ2-7, the V gene TRBV19; no reliable D call. The CDR3 loop spans 12 amino acids. V was pared by 3 bases and J by 6 bases, with 9 bases between. Germline lookup yields CDR1 LNHDA and CDR2 SQIVND (reference sequence). The DNA for the CDR3 is TGTGCCAGTAGTATGGGGAAGAGCGAGCAGTACTTC. This gives the protein CASSMGKSEQYF.

This clonotype came up many times. The CDR3 DNA sequence: TGTGCCAGCATGAGCCAGGGGACCGCCTACGAGCAGTACTTC. It encodes CASMSQGTAYEQYF. J is TRBJ2-7 and V is TRBV28; weak D call: TRBD1 (6 bases). Between the trimmed V and J ends, which lost 7 bases and 2 bases, there was a span of 15 bases. Germline V gene data show CDR1 as MDHEN and CDR2 as SYDVKM. This CDR3 contains 14 residues.